This T cell receptor beta chain appears in the sequencing data of a study of cytomegalovirus exposure and HLA in healthy donors. Overall study results and limits: According to the study, around 160 TCR beta chains were cytomegalovirus-associated. TRBV6-2, TRBV6-3 and some other V segments were unresolvable in 87-base-pair reads.

Each donor was nominally healthy when sampled (though unrecorded immune exposures were likely). This CDR3 is built from 16 residues. Looked up from germline, CDR1 is SGHRS and CDR2 is YFSETQ. The trim removed 5 bases at V and 3 bases at J, leaving 8 bases unmatched. Both 60 Vbeta primers and 13 Jbeta primers went into the PCR. TCRdb keeps only in-frame clones here, not all; method: immunoSEQ multiplex PCR. The table shows roughly 80,000 clones, with around 67% occurring only once. As regards this clone: Its cognate antigen is unknown.

The sequenced sample consisted of PBMCs. This sequence originates from a woman aged 45 to 65 in good health and CMV-seropositive. This chain joins TRBV5-1 and TRBJ2-2, with TRBD1 identical over 9 bases. The CDR3 protein is CASRSPDRGDTGELFF. In DNA form, the CDR3 reads TGCGCCAGCAGATCCCCTGACAGGGGGGACACCGGGGAGCTGTTTTTT.